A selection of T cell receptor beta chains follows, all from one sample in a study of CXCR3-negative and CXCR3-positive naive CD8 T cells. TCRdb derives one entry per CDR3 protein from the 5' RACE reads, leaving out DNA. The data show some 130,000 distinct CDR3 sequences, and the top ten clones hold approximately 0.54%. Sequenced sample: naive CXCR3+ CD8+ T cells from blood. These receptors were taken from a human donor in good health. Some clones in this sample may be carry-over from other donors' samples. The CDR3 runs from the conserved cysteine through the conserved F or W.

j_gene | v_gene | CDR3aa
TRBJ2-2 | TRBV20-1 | CSARGSGLAENTGELFF
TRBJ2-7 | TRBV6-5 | CASSYSAGGSYEQYF
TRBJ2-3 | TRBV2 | CASKLLGGAGDTQYF
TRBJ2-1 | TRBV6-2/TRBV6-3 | CASSPTLGGYNEQFF
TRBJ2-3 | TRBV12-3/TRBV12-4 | CASSHHGGDTQYF
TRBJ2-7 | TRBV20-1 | CSARDVVLETQYF
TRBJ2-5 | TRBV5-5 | CASSLERLAGGLIGETQYF
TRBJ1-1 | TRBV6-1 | CASSKGPTTEAFF
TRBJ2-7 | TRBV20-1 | CSASERDSSYEQYF
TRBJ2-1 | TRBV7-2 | CASSRPGEQFF
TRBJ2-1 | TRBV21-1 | CPSRRDPGGLANEQFF
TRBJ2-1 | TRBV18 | CASSDSGGYNEQFF
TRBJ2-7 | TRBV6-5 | CASSTGTGASYEQYF
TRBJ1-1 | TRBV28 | CASSLTTTPDSEAFF
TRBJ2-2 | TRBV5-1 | CASSLALAGGPNGELFF
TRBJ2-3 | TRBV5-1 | CASRPTSGGAADTQYF
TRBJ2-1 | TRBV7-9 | CASSSQWNEQFF
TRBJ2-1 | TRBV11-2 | CASSLSTGGNEQFF
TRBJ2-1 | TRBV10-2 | CASSPGREEQFF
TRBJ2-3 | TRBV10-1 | CAGPGTSGDTQYF
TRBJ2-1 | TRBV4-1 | CASSQSGGGGAGNEQFF
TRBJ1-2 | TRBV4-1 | CASSQDSLGRELHGYTF
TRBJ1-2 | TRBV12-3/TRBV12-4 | CASRRADGQEIYGYTF
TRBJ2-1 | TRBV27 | CASSLSPSGNEQFF
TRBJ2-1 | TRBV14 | CASQATGDISYNEQFF
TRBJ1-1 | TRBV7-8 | CASSLNRGLGNTEAFF
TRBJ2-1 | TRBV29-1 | CSVDSGSHEQFF
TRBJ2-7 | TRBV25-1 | CASSGGPTPYEQYF
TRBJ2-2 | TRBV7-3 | CASSSGAPGAELFF
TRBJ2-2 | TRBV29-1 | CSVGTGEGGELFF
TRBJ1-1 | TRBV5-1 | CASSLIRGGTEAFF
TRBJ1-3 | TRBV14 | CASSQGASSGNTIYF
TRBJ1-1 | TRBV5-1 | CASSSEPGLNTEAFF
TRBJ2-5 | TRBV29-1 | CSVEVVNEGETQYF
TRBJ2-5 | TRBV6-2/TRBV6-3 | CASSYSERGEETQYF